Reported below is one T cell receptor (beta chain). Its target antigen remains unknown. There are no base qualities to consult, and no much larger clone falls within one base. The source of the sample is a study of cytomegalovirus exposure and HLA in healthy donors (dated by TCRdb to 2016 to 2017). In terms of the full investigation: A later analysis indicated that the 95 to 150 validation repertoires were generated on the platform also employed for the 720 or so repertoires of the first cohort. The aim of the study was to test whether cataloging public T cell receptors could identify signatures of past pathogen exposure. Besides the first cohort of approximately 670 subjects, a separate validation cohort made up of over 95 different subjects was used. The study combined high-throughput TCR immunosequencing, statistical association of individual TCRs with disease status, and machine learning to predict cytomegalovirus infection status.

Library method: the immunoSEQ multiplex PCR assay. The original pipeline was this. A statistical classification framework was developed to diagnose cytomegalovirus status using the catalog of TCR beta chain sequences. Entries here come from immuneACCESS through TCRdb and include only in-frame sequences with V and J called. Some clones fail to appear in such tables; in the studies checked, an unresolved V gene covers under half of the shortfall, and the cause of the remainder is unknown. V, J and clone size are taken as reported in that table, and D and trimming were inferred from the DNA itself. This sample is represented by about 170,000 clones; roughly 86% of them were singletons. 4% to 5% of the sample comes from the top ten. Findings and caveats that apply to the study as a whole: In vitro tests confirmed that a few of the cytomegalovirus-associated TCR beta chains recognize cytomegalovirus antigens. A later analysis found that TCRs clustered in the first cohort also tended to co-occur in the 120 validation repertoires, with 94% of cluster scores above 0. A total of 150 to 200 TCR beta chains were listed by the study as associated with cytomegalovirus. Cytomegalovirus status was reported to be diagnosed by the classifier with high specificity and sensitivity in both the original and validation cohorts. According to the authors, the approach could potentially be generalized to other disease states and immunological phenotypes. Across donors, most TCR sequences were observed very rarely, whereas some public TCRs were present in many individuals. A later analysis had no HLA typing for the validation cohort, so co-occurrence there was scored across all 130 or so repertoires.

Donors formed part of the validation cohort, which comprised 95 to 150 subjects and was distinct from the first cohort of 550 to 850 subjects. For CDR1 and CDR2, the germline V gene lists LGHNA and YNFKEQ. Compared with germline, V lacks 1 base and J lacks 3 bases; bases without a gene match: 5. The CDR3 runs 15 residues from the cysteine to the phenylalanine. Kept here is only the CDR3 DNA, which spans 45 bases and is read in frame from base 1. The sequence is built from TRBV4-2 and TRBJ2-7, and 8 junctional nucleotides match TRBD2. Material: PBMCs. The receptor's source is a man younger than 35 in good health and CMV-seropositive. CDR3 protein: CASSQAAGEVYEQYF. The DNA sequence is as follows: TGTGCCAGCAGCCAAGCAGCGGGAGAGGTCTACGAGCAGTACTTC.